The 20 T cell receptor beta chains listed next were all sequenced from one sample in a study of technical replicates of blood from a few donors. Data came from immunoSEQ multiplex PCR; TCRdb stores just in-frame clones and leaves some out. In the table there are around 78,000 clones, 94% of which are singletons. What was sequenced was T cells isolated from PBMCs. All receptors derive from a human donor in good health.

V gene TRBV9 combines with J gene TRBJ2-3; a possible D gene is TRBD1 (6 bases). Germline CDR1 is SGDLS and CDR2 is YYNGEE. The CDR3 loop spans 12 amino acids. The V end lost 4 bases, the J end lost 7 bases, and 10 bases lay between the germline ends. The CDR3 DNA sequence: TGTGCCAGCAGCAAACAGGGAAATACGCAGTATTTT. It yields the protein CASSKQGNTQYF.

This chain joins TRBV7-9 and TRBJ1-3; D is unresolved. The CDR3 consists of 13 residues. Germline V gene lookup returns CDR1 SEHNR and CDR2 FQNEAQ (reference sequence). Trimming took 5 bases from V and 0 from J, leaving 5 bases between them. The CDR3 nucleotides are TGTGCCAGCAGCCCGGTCTCTGGAAACACCATATATTTT. Protein product: CASSPVSGNTIYF.

This chain connects TRBV30 to TRBJ2-7, with D possibly matching TRBD1 (6 bases). This CDR3 contains 16 residues. The V gene lost 2 bases and the J gene lost 6 bases, with 23 bases spanning the gap. Germline values: CDR1 GTSNPN, CDR2 SVGIG (reference sequence). The CDR3 nucleotides read TGTGCCTGGAGTCTAAAACCTACAGGGTCCGTTAGCGAGCAGTACTTC. Translated: CAWSLKPTGSVSEQYF.

The chain links TRBV6-5 to TRBJ1-3; the D is unclear. Looked up from germline, CDR1 is MNHEY and CDR2 is SVGAGI. This CDR3 region has 12 residues. Trimming cost V 5 bases and J 4 bases, with 6 bases left between them. Here the CDR3 DNA reads TGTGCCAGCAGTAGCGACGGAAACACCATATATTTT. Amino acid sequence: CASSSDGNTIYF.

This sequence joins TRBV7-3 and TRBJ1-2, with D tentatively TRBD1 (5 bases). Germline V gene sequence: CDR1 SGHTA, CDR2 FQGTGA. V lost 5 bases and J 8 bases, leaving 15 bases between the germline ends. CDR3 length: 13 amino acids. The CDR3 region has the DNA TGTGCCAGCAGCCGGGGTTCGGGGGAGGGCTACACCTTC. Translating gives CASSRGSGEGYTF.

The chain joins TRBV5-4 to TRBJ1-2; D not certain. The V end lost 2 bases, the J end lost 8 bases, and 13 bases lay between the germline ends. The CDR3 runs to 13 residues. Germline V gives CDR1 SGHNT, CDR2 YYREEE (reference sequence). The CDR3 coding sequence is TGTGCCAGCAGCTTCCGGGAGACCGAAGGCTACACCTTC. Its translation: CASSFRETEGYTF.

The V and J genes are TRBV29-1 and TRBJ1-1, with 7 positions matching TRBD1. V was pared by 7 bases and J by 4 bases, with 9 bases of the junction left unmatched. The CDR3 totals 13 residues. The V gene's germline CDR1 is SQVTM and CDR2 ANQGSEA. CDR3 DNA sequence: TGCAGCGCTGGACAGGTGACGGCCACTGAAGCTTTCTTT. This encodes CSAGQVTATEAFF.

The rearrangement joins TRBV15 to TRBJ2-7, with 7 bases identical to TRBD1. The ends lost 4 bases at V and 3 bases at J; junction bases unmatched: 6. The CDR3 contains 14 residues. Germline CDR1 is LNHNV and CDR2 is YYDKDF (reference sequence). In nucleotides, the CDR3 is TGTGCCACCAGCAAAGGGGGCGCCAGCTACGAGCAGTACTTC. Translation gives CATSKGGASYEQYF. Combining the CDR3 with reference TRBV15 and TRBJ2-7 gives the whole variable domain DAMVIQNPRYQVTQFGKPVTLSCSQTLNHNVMYWYQQKSSQAPKLLFHYYDKDFNNEADTPDNFQSRRPNTSFCFLDIRSPGLGDTAMYLCATSKGGASYEQYFGPGTRLTVT.

The chain is built from TRBV19 and TRBJ1-2; the D gene is possibly TRBD1 (6 bases). The CDR3 runs 14 residues. Trimming left V 5 bases short and J 5 bases short, with 15 bases between. Germline V gene sequence: CDR1 LNHDA, CDR2 SQIVND (reference sequence). This CDR3 reads CASSSRQGPYGYTF. CDR3 in DNA: TGTGCCAGTAGTTCGCGCCAGGGGCCTTATGGCTACACCTTC.

This rearrangement joins TRBV7-3 to TRBJ2-3, with a weak D call TRBD2 (5 bases). This CDR3 is built from 14 residues. Deletions cut 2 bases from V and 2 bases from J, with 8 bases between. Germline CDR1 SGHTA, CDR2 FQGTGA. Written as DNA, the CDR3 is TGTGCCAGCAGCTTAGACGGGAACACAGATACGCAGTATTTT. It encodes CASSLDGNTDTQYF.

The rearrangement uses TRBV30 and TRBJ2-5; possible D gene TRBD1, 5 bases. CDR3 length equals 14 residues. Germline V gene lookup returns CDR1 GTSNPN and CDR2 SVGIG (reference sequence). Trimming took off 3 bases at V and 1 base at J, with 12 bases between the two ends. CDR3 sequence: CAWRQKGIQETQYF. The CDR3 DNA sequence: TGTGCCTGGAGGCAGAAGGGGATCCAAGAGACCCAGTACTTC.

The chain joins TRBV7-6 to TRBJ2-7; D not certain. The germline V gene encodes CDR1 SGHVS and CDR2 FNYEAQ. Trimming cost V 1 base and J 5 bases, with 6 bases left between them. The CDR3 is made up of 12 amino acids. CDR3 sequence (DNA): TGTGCCAGCAGCTTAGTATTTGACGAGCAGTACTTC. This translates into CASSLVFDEQYF.

Here the CDR3 reads CASSLETSGSYEQYF. The CDR3 DNA reads TGTGCCAGCAGCTTAGAGACTAGCGGATCCTACGAGCAGTACTTC. The rearrangement joins TRBV7-6 to TRBJ2-7, with 9 bases matching TRBD2. Germline loops: CDR1 SGHVS, CDR2 FNYEAQ. The CDR3 is 15 amino acids. J was trimmed by 1 base and V by 1 base; bases with no gene match: 2.

The chain combines TRBV10-2 with TRBJ2-7, with D maybe TRBD2 (6 bases). The CDR3 totals 14 residues. CDR1 WSHSY and CDR2 SAAADI come from the germline V gene. V was clipped by 3 bases and J by 10 bases, with 19 bases between them. The CDR3 bases are TGCGCCAGCAGTGACGACCTAGCGCCCGATTCCCAGTACTTC. It is translated as CASSDDLAPDSQYF.

The rearrangement joins TRBV19 to TRBJ2-2, with D unclear. Germline V gene data show CDR1 as LNHDA and CDR2 as SQIVND (reference sequence). V lost 3 bases to trimming and J lost 8 bases, with 10 bases between them. This CDR3 has 13 amino acids. For the CDR3, the DNA is TGTGCCAGTAGTATCGACTGGCAAGGGGAGCTGTTTTTT. Translating gives CASSIDWQGELFF.

This chain links TRBV25-1 with TRBJ1-2; TRBD1 agrees at 8 bases. This CDR3 is built from 16 residues. From germline, CDR1 is MGHDK and CDR2 SYGVNS. The V gene end was trimmed by 4 bases and the J gene end by 4 bases; junction bases not matched to a gene: 11. The CDR3 loop is CASSALGDRIIYGYTF. In DNA form, the CDR3 reads TGTGCCAGCAGTGCGCTTGGGGACAGGATTATCTATGGCTACACCTTC.

The gene calls are TRBV19 and TRBJ2-7; 7 nucleotides agree with TRBD1. Germline CDR1 LNHDA, CDR2 SQIVND (reference sequence). The CDR3 covers 13 residues. V dropped 5 bases and J dropped 5; count of bases not matched to a gene: 6. CDR3 sequence: CASSDTGANEQYF. CDR3 coding DNA: TGTGCCAGTAGTGATACAGGGGCGAACGAGCAGTACTTC.

The V call is TRBV27, the J call TRBJ2-7, with 9 nucleotides matching TRBD1. The junction had 8 bases not matched to a gene; V was cut back by 2 bases and J by 3 bases. Looked up from germline, CDR1 is MNHEY and CDR2 is SMNVEV (reference sequence). The CDR3 loop spans 16 amino acids. This CDR3 is CASSLHGQGNLYEQYF. CDR3 in DNA: TGTGCCAGCAGTTTACATGGACAGGGGAACCTCTACGAGCAGTACTTC.

This clone was seen once. V and J are TRBV2 and TRBJ2-1; 8 bases align to TRBD1. The V segment lost 5 bases and the J segment 0 bases; nucleotides outside the gene matches: 3. Germline CDR1 and CDR2: SNHLY and FYNNEI. The CDR3 length is 15 residues. For the CDR3, the DNA is TGTGCCAGCAGTAGGACAGGGAGCTCCTACAATGAGCAGTTCTTC. Encoded protein: CASSRTGSSYNEQFF.

The chain couples TRBV5-1 to TRBJ2-7, with TRBD1 identical over 9 bases. Germline CDR1 SGHRS, CDR2 YFSETQ. This CDR3 has 17 residues. The V and J ends lost 3 bases and 4 bases, in that order; junction bases with no gene match: 14. The CDR3 DNA follows: TGCGCCAGCAGCTCCTCTACTATCCGGACAGGGGCGTACGAGCAGTACTTC. Translating gives CASSSSTIRTGAYEQYF.